These T cell receptor beta chains were read from a single sample in a study of blood T cell repertoires in COVID-19. Using immunoSEQ multiplex PCR, the repertoire was profiled, and TCRdb retains in-frame clones only, with some absent. Among some 100,000 clones, about 83% were seen once, and the ten largest hold more than 25%. Sample: peripheral blood. These receptors all stem from a human donor in a cohort sampled during active COVID-19. CDR3s include the opening cysteine and the closing phenylalanine or tryptophan. The D gene is left open where the match is weak. Only part of the rows carry a size: once, few, many, or a class if the clone is expanded.

TRBJ1-3 - TRBV9 - CASSVGTSGNTIYF TGTGCCAGCAGCGTAGGGACTTCTGGAAACACCATATATTTT
TRBJ2-1 - TRBV5-1 TRBD1 CASSLVQGANEQFF TGCGCCAGCAGCTTGGTTCAGGGGGCGAATGAGCAGTTCTTC
TRBJ2-7 - TRBV11-2 - CASSLAWGQSTYEQYF TGTGCCAGCAGCTTAGCGTGGGGCCAATCAACCTACGAGCAGTACTTC
TRBJ2-6 - TRBV5-6 - CASSLQGANVLTF TGTGCCAGCAGCCTACAGGGGGCCAACGTCCTGACTTTC
TRBJ2-7 - TRBV11-2 TRBD1 CASSSLRDRGPHEQYF TGTGCCAGCAGCTCACTCCGGGACAGGGGGCCCCACGAGCAGTACTTC
TRBJ1-1 - TRBV7-8 TRBD1 CASSLVAGGQGQAFF TGTGCCAGCAGCTTAGTGGCAGGGGGCCAAGGCCAAGCTTTCTTT
TRBJ1-1 - TRBV3-1/TRBV3-2 TRBD1 CASSQDQGAWNEAFF TGTGCCAGCAGCCAAGATCAGGGGGCCTGGAATGAAGCTTTCTTT
TRBJ2-2 once TRBV5-1 TRBD1 CASSFTPQGADTGELFF TGCGCCAGCAGCTTTACGCCACAGGGGGCGGACACCGGGGAGCTGTTTTTT
TRBJ2-7 - TRBV21-1 - CASSKGLAGGPPGGEQYF TGTGCCAGCAGCAAGGGACTAGCGGGAGGGCCCCCGGGGGGCGAGCAGTACTTC
TRBJ1-4 - TRBV2 - CASSELPLEKLFF TGTGCCAGCAGTGAACTCCCTCTAGAGAAACTGTTTTTT
TRBJ2-6 - TRBV27 - CASSLAGYHSGANVLTF TGTGCCAGCAGTTTGGCAGGGTATCATTCTGGGGCCAACGTCCTGACTTTC
TRBJ2-1 - TRBV7-2 TRBD2 CASSSSTSGYYNEQFF TGTGCCAGCAGCTCAAGCACTAGCGGCTATTACAATGAGCAGTTCTTC
TRBJ2-7 - TRBV2 TRBD1 CASRPTGSGYEQYF TGTGCCAGCAGGCCGACAGGGAGTGGCTACGAGCAGTACTTC
TRBJ2-3 - TRBV12-3/TRBV12-4 TRBD2 CASNLAGADTQYF TGTGCCAGCAACCTAGCGGGGGCAGATACGCAGTATTTT
TRBJ2-2 - TRBV19 TRBD1 CASSMDRGPATMPGELFF TGTGCCAGTAGTATGGACAGGGGTCCCGCAACCATGCCCGGGGAGCTGTTTTTT
TRBJ2-1 - TRBV7-9 TRBD2 CASSRAGGSYNEQFF TGTGCCAGCAGCCGAGCGGGGGGGTCCTACAATGAGCAGTTCTTC
TRBJ1-2 many TRBV29-1 TRBD1 CSVGLGQGGYGYTF TGCAGCGTGGGGCTGGGACAGGGTGGCTATGGCTACACCTTC
TRBJ1-6 - TRBV27 - CASSFSRRSSYNSPLHF TGTGCCAGCAGTTTTTCCCGACGGAGCTCCTATAATTCACCCCTCCACTTT
TRBJ2-6 - TRBV5-1 - CASSLATDSGANVLTF TGCGCCAGCAGCTTGGCCACAGACTCTGGGGCCAACGTCCTGACTTTC
TRBJ2-7 - TRBV29-1 - CSVAGTYEQYF TGCAGCGTCGCAGGTACCTACGAGCAGTACTTC
TRBJ2-3 - TRBV19 TRBD2 CASLARSGSTDTQYF TGTGCCAGCCTTGCCCGTAGCGGGAGCACAGATACGCAGTATTTT
TRBJ1-2 - TRBV7-9 TRBD1 CASSTTGTGVGYTF TGTGCCAGCAGCACTACCGGGACAGGGGTCGGCTACACCTTC
TRBJ2-1 - TRBV19 TRBD2 CASSPVGSGGGNEQFF TGTGCCAGTAGCCCCGTGGGTAGCGGGGGAGGTAATGAGCAGTTCTTC
TRBJ2-5 - TRBV5-4 TRBD2 CASSPQGTSGFQETQYF TGTGCCAGCAGCCCACAGGGTACTAGCGGCTTCCAAGAGACCCAGTACTTC
TRBJ2-4 few TRBV15 - CATSRDLSQAGAKNIQYF TGTGCCACCAGCAGAGATTTATCCCAAGCCGGAGCCAAAAACATTCAGTACTTC
TRBJ1-5 - TRBV27 - CASREGGNQPQHF TGTGCCAGCAGGGAAGGCGGAAATCAGCCCCAGCATTTT
TRBJ1-6 - TRBV5-4 - CASSIRGSNSPLHF TGTGCCAGCAGCATAAGGGGCAGTAATTCACCCCTCCACTTT
TRBJ2-5 - TRBV28 - CASSRPGDPETQYF TGTGCCAGCAGTCGTCCAGGGGATCCAGAGACCCAGTACTTC
TRBJ2-5 - TRBV5-1 - CASSFSGEETQYF TGCGCCAGCAGCTTCTCGGGAGAAGAGACCCAGTACTTC
TRBJ2-7 - TRBV4-3 - CASSQVLRGYEQYF TGCGCCAGCAGCCAAGTGCTCAGGGGTTACGAGCAGTACTTC
TRBJ2-2 - TRBV4-3 - CASSQEDSPNTGELFF TGCGCCAGCAGCCAAGAGGACAGCCCGAACACCGGGGAGCTGTTTTTT
TRBJ1-2 - TRBV19 - CASSHRGRDYGYTF TGTGCCAGTAGTCATAGGGGTCGCGACTATGGCTACACCTTC
TRBJ1-5 - TRBV19 TRBD1 CASSIQTGLGQPQHF TGTGCCAGTAGTATACAGACAGGGTTGGGTCAGCCCCAGCATTTT
TRBJ1-1 once TRBV5-6 - CASSYDSYMNTEAFF TGTGCCAGCAGCTACGACAGTTACATGAACACTGAAGCTTTCTTT
TRBJ1-4 - TRBV21-1 - CASSKDGAATNEKLFF TGTGCCAGCAGCAAAGATGGGGCAGCAACTAATGAAAAACTGTTTTTT
TRBJ2-2 - TRBV19 TRBD1 CASQQGADGELFF TGTGCCAGTCAACAGGGGGCAGACGGGGAGCTGTTTTTT
TRBJ2-1 - TRBV12-3/TRBV12-4 TRBD1 CASRGQGAREQFF TGTGCCAGCAGGGGACAGGGGGCCAGGGAGCAGTTCTTC
TRBJ2-3 - TRBV7-6 - CASSLWTTTSTDTQYF TGTGCCAGCAGCTTATGGACTACCACTAGCACAGATACGCAGTATTTT
TRBJ2-3 - TRBV11-2 - CASSLDIGDFERTDTQYF TGTGCCAGCAGCTTAGATATCGGTGACTTCGAGAGAACAGATACGCAGTATTTT
TRBJ2-5 few TRBV7-9 - CASSLSFPSGQETQYF TGTGCCAGCAGCTTATCCTTCCCGTCAGGGCAAGAGACCCAGTACTTC
TRBJ2-2 - TRBV4-3 TRBD2 CASISGGNTGELFF TGCGCCAGCATTAGCGGGGGCAACACCGGGGAGCTGTTTTTT
TRBJ2-7 many TRBV11-2 - CASRLGDVYEQYF TGTGCCAGCAGGCTCGGAGACGTGTACGAGCAGTACTTC
TRBJ1-2 few TRBV7-9 - CASSPGRSNYGYTF TGTGCCAGCAGCCCGGGTCGGTCTAACTATGGCTACACCTTC
TRBJ2-1 - TRBV7-6 - CASSLGGAPGDEQFF TGTGCCAGCAGCTTAGGGGGAGCCCCGGGAGATGAGCAGTTCTTC
TRBJ2-3 - TRBV10-3 TRBD1 CAISAGTGAGTQYF TGTGCCATCAGTGCTGGGACAGGGGCCGGTACGCAGTATTTT